This TCR beta chain is drawn from a study of T cells in Graves' hyperthyroidism and ophthalmopathy. This clonotype was seen more than once but under ten times. Authors of the study amplified TCR beta CDR3 regions from RNA transcripts. Carried out on the TCR CDR3, a first-round RT-PCR used the HTBI primer set. TCRdb fed the multiplex PCR reads into MiXCR, producing one record per CDR3 protein. The sample has about 720,000 distinct CDR3 sequences, around 20% seen once. CDR3 length: 10 amino acids. With 8 bases removed from V and 8 bases from J, the gap between germline ends came to 7 bases. The chain is built from TRBV12-3 or TRBV12-4 and TRBJ1-3; D is unclear. Sequences were obtained from blood. The sequence was collected from a woman between 45 and 60 years old with Graves' hyperthyroidism that later progressed to Graves' ophthalmopathy. The CDR3 is CASLGDTIYF. CDR3 nucleotide sequence: TGTGCCAGCCTCGGGGACACCATATATTTT.